This T cell receptor beta chain was recorded in a study of early T cells in non-severe SARS-CoV-2 infection. Study results and caveats: The study's VDJdb matching favored anti-spike CD8 responses and missed private and CD4 specificities.

Concerning this clonotype: Its target is unknown.

The ends were cut back, 9 bases at V and 5 bases at J, with 17 bases in the middle. This CDR3 spans 13 amino acids. Germline V gene data show CDR1 as LNHDA and CDR2 as SQIVND (reference sequence). The library protocol tagged individual cDNA molecules with unique molecular identifiers. TCRdb reprocessed the 5' RACE reads with MiXCR, giving one entry per CDR3 protein. The sample holds fewer than 55,000 distinct CDR3 sequences, roughly 4% seen once. The J gene is TRBJ2-7, the V gene TRBV19; D not certain. The sample was whole blood. This TCR derives from an adult who was a healthcare worker with PCR-confirmed SARS-CoV-2 infection or an uninfected control (not recorded which). The CDR3 reads CASAKSSVHEQYF. The CDR3 DNA follows: TGTGCCAGCGCGAAGTCGAGCGTCCACGAGCAGTACTTC.